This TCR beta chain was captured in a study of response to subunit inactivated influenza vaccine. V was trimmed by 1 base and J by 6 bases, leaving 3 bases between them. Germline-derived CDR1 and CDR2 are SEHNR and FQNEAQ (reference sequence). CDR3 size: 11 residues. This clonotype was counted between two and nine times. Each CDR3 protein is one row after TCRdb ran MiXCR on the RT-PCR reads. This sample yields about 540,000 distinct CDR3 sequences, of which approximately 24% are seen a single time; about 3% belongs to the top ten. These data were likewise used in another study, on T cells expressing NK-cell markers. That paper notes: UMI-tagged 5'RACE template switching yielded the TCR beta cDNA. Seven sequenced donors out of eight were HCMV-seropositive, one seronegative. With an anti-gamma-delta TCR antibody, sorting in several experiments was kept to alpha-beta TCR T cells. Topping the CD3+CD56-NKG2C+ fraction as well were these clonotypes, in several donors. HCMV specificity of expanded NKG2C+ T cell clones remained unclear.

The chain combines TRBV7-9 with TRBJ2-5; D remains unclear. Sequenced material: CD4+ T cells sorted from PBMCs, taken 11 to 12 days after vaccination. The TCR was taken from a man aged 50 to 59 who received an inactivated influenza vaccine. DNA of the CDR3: TGTGCCAGCAGCTTAGGCCAGACCCAGTACTTC. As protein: CASSLGQTQYF.